Presented here are 20 T cell receptor beta chains from one specimen sequenced in a study of blood T cell repertoires in COVID-19. Method: immunoSEQ multiplex PCR; TCRdb's copy keeps in-frame clones and lacks some. The sample lists roughly 200,000 clones, 85% to 90% occurring once. The material sequenced was PBMCs or T cells enriched from blood (not recorded which). Every receptor here comes from a woman younger than 45 with acute COVID-19.

This clone has a single count. The J gene is TRBJ1-6, the V gene TRBV4-1, with 12 bases matching TRBD1. Germline values: CDR1 MGHRA, CDR2 YSYEKL. The CDR3 is 20 residues long. The V and J ends lost 4 bases and 1 base, in that order; junction bases with no gene match: 11. CDR3 region: CASSPPSGTGGGSYNSPLHF. As DNA, the CDR3 is TGCGCCAGCAGCCCACCTTCCGGGACAGGGGGCGGATCCTATAATTCACCCCTCCACTTT.

The chain couples TRBV7-9 to TRBJ1-1; no firm D call. From germline, CDR1 is SEHNR and CDR2 FQNEAQ (reference sequence). CDR3 length equals 14 residues. V shed 1 base and J shed 3 bases, with 9 bases lying between them. The CDR3 nucleotides are TGTGCCAGCAGCTTAGGAGGTGGGTACACTGAAGCTTTCTTT. Its protein product is CASSLGGGYTEAFF.

This chain joins TRBV3-1 (or the pseudogene TRBV3-2) and TRBJ1-2; D not resolved. The germline V and J ends were trimmed by 0 bases and 6 bases, with 14 bases remaining between them. Germline assignment: CDR1 LGHDT and CDR2 YNNKEL (reference sequence). This CDR3 has 15 amino acids. CDR3 region: CASSQDVTRINGYTF. As DNA, the CDR3 is TGTGCCAGCAGCCAAGACGTAACCAGGATAAATGGCTACACCTTC.

The chain combines TRBV25-1 with TRBJ2-5; 7 nucleotides align to TRBD2. The CDR3 has 15 amino acids. V gave up 3 bases and J gave up 5 bases; unmatched junction bases: 9. The germline V gene encodes CDR1 MGHDK and CDR2 SYGVNS. This CDR3 is CASSDPPVGGETQYF. CDR3 sequence (DNA): TGTGCCAGCAGTGACCCGCCGGTGGGGGGGGAGACCCAGTACTTC.

The rearrangement links TRBV18 to TRBJ2-7; D not resolved. The germline V gene has CDR1 KGHSH and CDR2 LQKENI. Deletions cut 6 bases from V and 1 base from J, with 7 bases between. This CDR3 is 12 amino acids long. As DNA, the CDR3 is TGTGCCAGCTCCCCCGGTTCCTACGAGCAGTACTTC. This codes for CASSPGSYEQYF.

This clone was counted between two and nine times. The chain has TRBV9 and TRBJ1-6; no clear D. CDR3 size: 15 residues. CDR1 SGDLS and CDR2 YYNGEE come from the germline V gene. The ends were cut back, 0 bases at V and 7 bases at J, with 11 bases in the middle. The CDR3 protein is CASSVGGGSNSPLHF. Written as DNA, the CDR3 is TGTGCCAGCAGCGTAGGAGGAGGGTCGAATTCACCCCTCCACTTT. The entire variable domain, with the rest obtained from reference TRBV9 and TRBJ1-6, is as follows: DSGVTQTPKHLITATGQRVTLRCSPRSGDLSVYWYQQSLDQGLQFLIQYYNGEERAKGNILERFSAQQFPDLHSELNLSSLELGDSALYFCASSVGGGSNSPLHFGNGTRLTVT.

The chain links TRBV5-5 to TRBJ2-3; 7 positions agree with TRBD2. CDR3 length: 15 amino acids. The V gene's germline CDR1 is SGHKS and CDR2 YYEKEE (reference sequence). J was trimmed by 2 bases and V by 3 bases; bases with no gene match: 6. CDR3 sequence: CASSSRDYDTDTQYF. The CDR3 DNA is TGTGCCAGCAGCTCCCGGGACTACGACACAGATACGCAGTATTTT.

This sequence joins TRBV19 and TRBJ1-3, with 7 bases fitting TRBD1. The trim removed 5 bases at V and 0 bases at J, leaving 10 bases unmatched. Germline values: CDR1 LNHDA, CDR2 SQIVND (reference sequence). The CDR3 extends over 17 amino acids. CDR3 region: CASSVIQGRSSGNTIYF. CDR3 nucleotide sequence: TGTGCCAGTAGTGTCATACAGGGGAGAAGCTCTGGAAACACCATATATTTT.

The rearrangement uses TRBV7-3 and TRBJ1-1; 7 positions agree with TRBD1. Germline lookup yields CDR1 SGHTA and CDR2 FQGTGA. The V segment lost 6 bases and the J segment 5 bases; nucleotides outside the gene matches: 9. The CDR3 runs to 14 residues. The CDR3 nucleotides are TGTGCCAGCAGGCTTACAGGGGCCGCAACTGAAGCTTTCTTT. It specifies CASRLTGAATEAFF.

The rearrangement uses TRBV5-1 and TRBJ2-1; TRBD2 matches at 12 bases. This CDR3 region has 19 residues. Germline values: CDR1 SGHRS, CDR2 YFSETQ. Losses at the gene ends were 0 bases for V and 2 bases for J; bases not matched to a gene: 9. Here the CDR3 DNA reads TGCGCCAGCAGCTTGGCCGCTAGCGGGGGGGCCCTAGCCTACAATGAGCAGTTCTTC. Its translation: CASSLAASGGALAYNEQFF.

V and J are TRBV28 and TRBJ1-4; 7 positions agree with TRBD1. Germline V lookup: CDR1 MDHEN, CDR2 SYDVKM. V was clipped by 5 bases and J by 5 bases; unmatched bases: 11. The CDR3 length is 16 residues. CDR3 amino acids: CASSSDREAPNEKLFF. The CDR3 DNA is TGTGCCAGCAGTAGCGACAGGGAGGCCCCCAATGAAAAACTGTTTTTT.

The V call is TRBV10-2, the J call TRBJ2-3; the match to TRBD2 covers 11 bases. Trimming removed 6 bases from V and 2 bases from J; junction bases left unmatched: 4. The length of the CDR3 is 15 residues. Germline-derived CDR1 and CDR2 are WSHSY and SAAADI. CDR3 DNA: TGCGCCAGCAGACTAGCGGGGGCTTTCACAGATACGCAGTATTTT. Its protein product is CASRLAGAFTDTQYF.

The chain is built from TRBV5-6 and TRBJ1-2, with D unresolved. This CDR3 comprises 15 residues. Germline V gene sequence: CDR1 SGHDT, CDR2 YYEEEE. V gave up 1 base and J gave up 4 bases, with 14 bases separating them. CDR3 coding DNA: TGTGCCAGCAGCTTGCGCGGAGGACGAAGCTATGGCTACACCTTC. Amino acid sequence: CASSLRGGRSYGYTF.

V usage is TRBV18 and J usage is TRBJ2-7; TRBD2 agrees at 13 bases. Germline values: CDR1 KGHSH, CDR2 LQKENI. With V trimmed by 2 bases and J by 5 bases, 6 bases remained unmatched. The CDR3 is 16 amino acids. The CDR3 sequence: CASSPGTSGAADEQYF. CDR3 DNA: TGTGCCAGCTCACCAGGGACTAGCGGGGCCGCGGACGAGCAGTACTTC.

The chain carries TRBV18 and TRBJ2-1; TRBD2 matches 8 bases. The V gene's germline CDR1 is KGHSH and CDR2 LQKENI. This CDR3 has 15 residues. The V gene end was trimmed by 6 bases and the J gene end by 0 bases; junction bases not matched to a gene: 4. The CDR3 DNA reads TGTGCCAGCTCCTTGAGCGGGAGCTCCTACAATGAGCAGTTCTTC. Protein sequence: CASSLSGSSYNEQFF.

The V and J genes are TRBV10-1 and TRBJ2-3; 13 nucleotides line up with TRBD2. The CDR3 is made up of 16 amino acids. V lost 6 bases to trimming and J lost 2 bases; unmatched junction nucleotides: 5. Germline assignment: CDR1 WNHNN and CDR2 SYGVQD (reference sequence). CDR3 sequence: CASSRTSGGSTDTQYF. In DNA, the CDR3 is TGCGCCAGCAGCCGGACTAGCGGGGGATCCACAGATACGCAGTATTTT.

This chain links TRBV7-9 with TRBJ1-4, with D possibly TRBD1 on 5 matching bases. From germline, CDR1 is SEHNR and CDR2 FQNEAQ (reference sequence). Trimming pared 5 bases from V and 1 base from J, leaving 11 bases between. There are 15 residues in the CDR3. The CDR3 reads CASSPGGGTNEKLFF. CDR3 in DNA: TGTGCCAGCAGCCCCGGGGGGGGAACTAATGAAAAACTGTTTTTT.

The CDR3 DNA reads TGTGCCAGCAGTGCGGGGGGCCGGGGTTGGAACTATGGCTACACCTTC. Protein: CASSAGGRGWNYGYTF. The V gene is TRBV6-1, the J gene TRBJ1-2; a possible D gene is TRBD1 (6 bases). The CDR3 spans 16 residues. Deletions cut 4 bases from V and 2 bases from J, with 17 bases between. CDR1 and CDR2 from the germline V gene are MNHNS and SASEGT.

V and J are TRBV28 and TRBJ1-2; 7 bases map to TRBD1. This CDR3 spans 13 amino acids. V was clipped by 7 bases and J by 4 bases; unmatched bases: 6. Germline V gene sequence: CDR1 MDHEN, CDR2 SYDVKM. CDR3 sequence: CASNEPGGYGYTF. DNA for the CDR3: TGTGCCAGCAATGAACCAGGGGGCTATGGCTACACCTTC.

This clone has at least ten counts. The chain carries TRBV18 and TRBJ1-1, with D maybe TRBD1 (6 bases). This CDR3 contains 15 residues. V lost 2 bases to trimming and J lost 1 base, with 11 bases between them. From germline, CDR1 is KGHSH and CDR2 LQKENI. The CDR3: CASSPGRGGNTEAFF. The CDR3 DNA follows: TGTGCCAGCTCACCAGGACGAGGGGGGAACACTGAAGCTTTCTTT.